The next 14 T cell receptor beta chains were all read from a single sample in a study of T cell responses to AZD1222 COVID-19 vaccine. The data were produced by immunoSEQ multiplex PCR, yet TCRdb's version contains in-frame clones alone and is incomplete. The sample lists around 83,000 clones, more than 70% occurring once. This material consisted of peripheral blood, taken on day 0 of AZD1222 vaccination. The source of these receptors is an adult in good health.

This rearrangement joins TRBV9 to TRBJ2-5; perhaps TRBD1 as D (6 bases). From germline, CDR1 is SGDLS and CDR2 YYNGEE. The CDR3 is 14 residues long. V gave up 0 bases and J gave up 5 bases, with 11 bases separating them. CDR3 sequence: CASSVGGRGETQYF. In DNA form, the CDR3 reads TGTGCCAGCAGCGTAGGGGGGCGAGGGGAGACCCAGTACTTC.

The V call is TRBV18, the J call TRBJ2-7; no clear D. CDR1 is KGHSH and CDR2 is LQKENI in the germline V gene. Trimming took off 5 bases at V and 1 base at J, with 9 bases between the two ends. The CDR3 has 13 residues. CDR3 sequence: CASSFQNSYEQYF. CDR3 DNA sequence: TGTGCCAGCTCATTTCAAAATTCCTACGAGCAGTACTTC. The entire variable domain, with the rest obtained from reference TRBV18 and TRBJ2-7, is as follows: NAGVMQNPRHLVRRRGQEARLRCSPMKGHSHVYWYRQLPEEGLKFMVYLQKENIIDESGMPKERFSAEFPKEGPSILRIQQVVRGDSAAYFCASSFQNSYEQYFGPGTRLTVT.

The chain carries TRBV6-6 and TRBJ2-7; D possibly matches TRBD1 or TRBD2 (6 bases each). Trimming removed 5 bases from V and 8 bases from J, with 22 bases in between. This CDR3 contains 15 residues. Germline CDR1 is MNHNY and CDR2 is SVGAGI (reference sequence). CDR3 sequence: CASSPLPGLRGKQYF. CDR3 DNA: TGTGCCAGCAGTCCTCTTCCGGGACTCAGGGGAAAGCAGTACTTC.

The V call is TRBV2, the J call TRBJ2-5, with 9 bases aligning to TRBD1. CDR1 is SNHLY, CDR2 FYNNEI, per germline. The ends lost 6 bases at V and 5 bases at J; junction bases unmatched: 7. The CDR3 has 14 amino acids. The CDR3 DNA sequence: TGTGCCAGCAGACCCGGGACAGGGTCCGAGACCCAGTACTTC. It is translated as CASRPGTGSETQYF.

The chain couples TRBV7-6 to TRBJ1-1, with 7 bases aligning to TRBD1. The CDR3 is 15 residues long. Germline trimming cut 1 base from V and 0 bases from J; bases unmatched to any gene: 2. CDR1 SGHVS and CDR2 FNYEAQ come from the germline V gene. CDR3 DNA: TGTGCCAGCAGCTTAGGAGACAGGGTGAACACTGAAGCTTTCTTT. Protein product: CASSLGDRVNTEAFF. Full variable domain (remainder filled in from reference TRBV7-6 and TRBJ1-1): GAGVSQSPRYKVTKRGQDVALRCDPISGHVSLYWYRQALGQGPEFLTYFNYEAQQDKSGLPNDRFSAERPEGSISTLTIQRTEQRDSAMYRCASSLGDRVNTEAFFGQGTRLTVV.

The V gene is TRBV12-5, the J gene TRBJ1-5; 10 bases align to TRBD1. The CDR3 has 16 residues. The germline V gene encodes CDR1 LGHNT and CDR2 FRNRAP. With V trimmed by 4 bases and J by 7 bases, 10 bases remained unmatched. The CDR3 nucleotides read TGTGCTAGTGGTTCCCCCGGGACAGGGGTATCACAGCCCCAGCATTTT. Its translation: CASGSPGTGVSQPQHF.

The rearrangement uses TRBV11-2 and TRBJ2-2; D unclear. Trimming took off 1 base at V and 3 bases at J, with 15 bases between the two ends. CDR3 size: 17 residues. The germline CDR1 and CDR2 sequences are SGHAT and FQNNGV. CDR3: CASSLGGSTSHTGELFF. The CDR3 DNA is TGTGCCAGCAGCTTAGGGGGTAGCACTTCCCACACCGGGGAGCTGTTTTTT. Full variable domain (remainder filled in from reference TRBV11-2 and TRBJ2-2): EAGVAQSPRYKIIEKRQSVAFWCNPISGHATLYWYQQILGQGPKLLIQFQNNGVVDDSQLPKDRFSAERLKGVDSTLKIQPAKLEDSAVYLCASSLGGSTSHTGELFFGEGSRLTVL.

The chain couples TRBV7-2 to TRBJ2-1; 12 bases are a match to TRBD2. This CDR3 region has 16 residues. Germline CDR1 SGHTA, CDR2 FQGNSA. With 2 bases clipped from V and 8 bases from J, the junction kept 7 bases outside the gene matches. CDR3 bases: TGTGCCAGCAGCTTAAGGTTTCTAGCGGGAGGGTATGAGCAGTTCTTC. This translates into CASSLRFLAGGYEQFF. Variable domain in full (rest from reference TRBV7-2 and TRBJ2-1): GAGVSQSPSNKVTEKGKDVELRCDPISGHTALYWYRQSLGQGLEFLIYFQGNSAPDKSGLPSDRFSAERTGGSVSTLTIQRTQQEDSAVYLCASSLRFLAGGYEQFFGPGTRLTVL.

The gene calls are TRBV12-3 or TRBV12-4 and TRBJ1-1, with D unclear. The length of the CDR3 is 10 residues. The V end was cut by 5 bases, the J end by 7 bases, with 5 bases between. The CDR3 loop reads CASSEGEAFF. CDR3 DNA: TGTGCCAGCAGTGAGGGTGAAGCTTTCTTT.

The chain is built from TRBV6-1 and TRBJ1-5; TRBD1 aligns across 8 bases. The CDR3 length is 13 residues. The germline CDR1 and CDR2 sequences are MNHNS and SASEGT. With V trimmed by 7 bases and J by 6 bases, 5 bases remained unmatched. Here the CDR3 DNA reads TGTGCCAGCACTCCGGACAGGGCTCAGCCCCAGCATTTT. It specifies CASTPDRAQPQHF.

The chain links TRBV12-5 to TRBJ2-1; TRBD2 aligns across 9 bases. Germline loops: CDR1 LGHNT, CDR2 FRNRAP. V lost 6 bases and J lost 15; bases outside the gene matches: 9. The CDR3 is 12 amino acids. CDR3 region: CASGTGLARAFF. The CDR3 DNA reads as TGTGCTAGTGGCACGGGACTAGCCAGGGCGTTCTTC.

The chain links TRBV6-2 or TRBV6-3 to TRBJ2-2; D is ambiguous. The CDR3 spans 15 residues. Trimming cost V 2 bases and J 5 bases, with 12 bases left between them. Looked up from germline, CDR1 is MNHEY and CDR2 is SVGEGT. The CDR3 DNA follows: TGTGCCAGCAGTTACAGGGATTCACCAACCGGGGAGCTGTTTTTT. Translating gives CASSYRDSPTGELFF.

The J gene is TRBJ1-1, the V gene TRBV29-1; possibly TRBD1 for D (5 bases). V gave up 7 bases and J gave up 3 bases, with 12 bases separating them. The V gene's germline CDR1 is SQVTM and CDR2 ANQGSEA. CDR3 length equals 12 residues. CDR3 DNA sequence: TGCAGCGCTAACCGGGACTACACTGAAGCTTTCTTT. Its protein product is CSANRDYTEAFF.

The rearrangement uses TRBV2 and TRBJ1-1; TRBD1 agrees at 8 bases. CDR3 length equals 13 residues. Germline loops: CDR1 SNHLY, CDR2 FYNNEI. Germline trimming cut 8 bases from V and 1 base from J; bases unmatched to any gene: 3. CDR3 amino acids: CASQTGENTEAFF. The DNA of the CDR3 is TGTGCCAGCCAGACAGGGGAGAACACTGAAGCTTTCTTT.